Following are 11 T cell receptor beta chains from one sample sequenced in a study of T cells after yellow fever vaccination. In TCRdb, the 5' RACE reads were re-called with MiXCR into one record per CDR3 protein. The profile shows about 350,000 distinct CDR3 sequences, approximately 8% of them singletons. The sequencing here drew on PBMCs, taken about 41 days after the first yellow fever vaccination. Receptor source: a man aged 18-30 years who received the YFV17D yellow fever vaccine.

This clonotype appeared many times. The genes are TRBV5-1 and TRBJ2-7; tentatively, D is TRBD2 (5 bases). The CDR3 runs to 15 residues. Germline CDR1 reads SGHRS; CDR2 reads YFSETQ. Trimming took 4 bases from V and 2 from J, leaving 16 bases between them. CDR3 protein: CASSTFGADTYEQYF. DNA of the CDR3: TGCGCCAGCAGCACTTTCGGAGCGGATACCTACGAGCAGTACTTC.

The chain employs TRBV12-3 or TRBV12-4 and TRBJ2-7; 8 positions agree with TRBD1. The junction had 4 bases not matched to a gene; V was cut back by 0 bases and J by 6 bases. This CDR3 contains 14 residues. The CDR3 DNA sequence: TGTGCCAGCAGTTTAGCCCAGGGGGCTGGCGAGCAGTACTTC. It is translated as CASSLAQGAGEQYF.

This chain connects TRBV4-1 to TRBJ2-1; 12 nucleotides align to TRBD2. This CDR3 has 17 amino acids. Per germline, CDR1 MGHRA and CDR2 YSYEKL. J was trimmed by 4 bases and V by 3 bases; bases with no gene match: 7. This chain's CDR3 is CASSQKRTSGVYNEQFF. The CDR3 DNA follows: TGCGCCAGCAGCCAGAAAAGGACTAGCGGGGTGTACAATGAGCAGTTCTTC.

The rearrangement uses TRBV12-3 or TRBV12-4 and TRBJ2-1; D gene uncertain. The V end lost 1 base, the J end lost 8 bases, and 6 bases lay between the germline ends. CDR3 size: 12 residues. The CDR3 sequence: CASSLGRDEQFF. The CDR3 coding sequence is TGTGCCAGCAGTTTAGGCAGAGATGAGCAGTTCTTC.

The V call is TRBV5-1, the J call TRBJ2-5, with D perhaps matching TRBD1 (6 bases). CDR1 SGHRS and CDR2 YFSETQ come from the germline V gene. The length of the CDR3 is 16 residues. V was cut by 4 bases and J by 0 bases, with 16 bases left in between. CDR3 in amino acids: CASSKRTVLYQETQYF. CDR3 DNA: TGCGCCAGCAGCAAAAGGACAGTTTTGTACCAAGAGACCCAGTACTTC.

The CDR3 loop reads CASGSTSVEQYF. The CDR3 DNA reads TGTGCCAGCGGCTCGACTAGTGTCGAGCAGTACTTC. The chain recombines TRBV7-2 with TRBJ2-7; D is perhaps TRBD2 (6 bases). Per germline, CDR1 SGHTA and CDR2 FQGNSA. This CDR3 is 12 amino acids long. V was cut by 8 bases and J by 6 bases, with 14 bases left in between.

This clonotype was recorded a few times. V usage is TRBV6-5 and J usage is TRBJ2-1, with D possibly being TRBD1 (7 bases). Trimming stripped 2 bases from V and 5 bases from J, with 22 bases between. CDR1 is MNHEY and CDR2 is SVGAGI in the germline V gene. CDR3 length: 18 residues. The CDR3 sequence: CASSYRGMNRGPNNEQFF. The CDR3 coding sequence is TGTGCCAGCAGTTACCGGGGGATGAACAGGGGTCCCAACAATGAGCAGTTCTTC.

This clonotype has more than one count but fewer than ten. The chain joins TRBV7-2 to TRBJ2-1, with D possibly being TRBD2 (6 bases). In germline, CDR1 is SGHTA, CDR2 FQGNSA. This CDR3 contains 12 residues. Trimming pared 1 base from V and 9 bases from J, leaving 7 bases between. CDR3 loop: CASSLVGGEQFF. The CDR3 nucleotides are TGTGCCAGCAGCTTAGTGGGGGGTGAGCAGTTCTTC.

This clonotype was detected a few times. The V and J genes are TRBV7-2 and TRBJ2-7; D gene unclear. The CDR3 has 12 amino acids. Germline V lookup: CDR1 SGHTA, CDR2 FQGNSA. Between the trimmed V and J ends, which lost 5 bases and 5 bases, there was a span of 10 bases. The CDR3 spells CASSTGVDEQYV. CDR3 DNA sequence: TGTGCCAGCAGCACTGGGGTGGACGAGCAGTACGTC.

This clonotype was detected only a few times. The CDR3 loop reads CSARDLAGGFTDTQYF. CDR3 coding DNA: TGCAGTGCTAGAGATTTAGCGGGGGGGTTCACAGATACGCAGTATTTT. The chain has TRBV20-1 and TRBJ2-3; 11 bases agree with TRBD2. The CDR3 totals 16 residues. Trimming cost V 0 bases and J 2 bases; bases outside gene matches: 4. Germline V CDR1 and CDR2: DFQATT, SNEGSKA (reference sequence).

This clonotype was seen a handful of times. The J gene is TRBJ2-6, the V gene TRBV12-3 or TRBV12-4, with a tentative D call TRBD2 (6 bases). The CDR3 runs 17 residues. Trimming left V 8 bases short and J 1 base short, with 18 bases between. CDR3 sequence: CASGGGVRRSGANVLTF. The CDR3 DNA reads TGTGCCAGCGGCGGCGGGGTTCGGAGGTCTGGGGCCAACGTCCTGACTTTC.